This T cell receptor (beta chain) emerged from a study of T cell responses to AZD1222 COVID-19 vaccine. Findings and limits, study-wide: Only a handful of AZD1222 recipients, more than 5 in all, had baseline seropositivity. Spike-specific TCR breadth and depth both grew after two AZD1222 doses.

CDR1 is LNHDA, CDR2 SQIVND, per germline (reference sequence). Between the trimmed V and J ends, which lost 5 bases and 4 bases, there was a span of 14 bases. The CDR3 loop spans 15 amino acids. In the case of this clone: Its antigen remains unknown.

Some clones are missing from TCRdb's copy, which holds only in-frame ones; the method was immunoSEQ multiplex PCR. The top ten hold 6.3% of the sample, which has tens of thousands of clones, around 90% seen once. The chain links TRBV19 to TRBJ1-4, with D possibly being TRBD1 (6 bases). The material was peripheral blood, obtained 28 days after the second dose of the MenACWY control vaccine. The clonotype was recovered from an adult who received the MenACWY meningococcal vaccine as a control. This CDR3 reads CASSEDSDSNEKLFF. DNA for the CDR3: TGTGCCAGTAGTGAGGATTCGGACAGTAATGAAAAACTGTTTTTT.